These 27 T cell receptor beta chains were all obtained from the same sample, sequenced in a study of blood T cell repertoires in COVID-19. Clones were sequenced by immunoSEQ multiplex PCR, and TCRdb holds only the in-frame ones, with some missing. Among approximately 11,000 clones listed, 80% were seen once. Sample: peripheral blood. These receptors came from a man aged 65 to 85 with active COVID-19.

This clone has a handful of counts. J is TRBJ2-2 and V is TRBV5-1, with 13 bases matching TRBD2. CDR1 and CDR2 from the germline V gene are SGHRS and YFSETQ. The CDR3 is 17 residues long. Germline trimming cut 3 bases from V and 2 bases from J; bases unmatched to any gene: 4. The CDR3 protein is CASSSGLAGPNTGELFF. In DNA, the CDR3 is TGCGCCAGCAGCTCGGGACTAGCGGGGCCTAACACCGGGGAGCTGTTTTTT.

The J gene is TRBJ2-5, the V gene TRBV9; no firm D call. This CDR3 spans 16 amino acids. Germline V gene sequence: CDR1 SGDLS, CDR2 YYNGEE. Between the trimmed V and J ends, which lost 0 bases and 1 base, there was a span of 13 bases. CDR3 nucleotides: TGTGCCAGCAGCGTAGGGGTGGAGCCCTTCCAAGAGACCCAGTACTTC. Its protein product is CASSVGVEPFQETQYF.

This chain links TRBV2 with TRBJ2-1; the D gene is possibly TRBD1 (5 bases). Trimming left V 8 bases short and J 8 bases short, with 16 bases between. Germline V CDR1 and CDR2: SNHLY, FYNNEI. The CDR3 extends over 13 amino acids. The CDR3 reads CASELQGIDEQFF. In nucleotides, the CDR3 is TGTGCCAGCGAGCTCCAGGGAATCGATGAGCAGTTCTTC.

The gene calls are TRBV7-2 and TRBJ1-3, with D possibly matching TRBD1 (6 bases). V lost 4 bases to trimming and J lost 4 bases, with 14 bases between them. The CDR3 extends over 15 amino acids. Germline CDR1 SGHTA, CDR2 FQGNSA. CDR3 sequence: CASSSLGGLGNTIYF. In DNA form, the CDR3 reads TGTGCCAGCAGCTCTCTCGGGGGGCTGGGAAACACCATATATTTT.

The gene calls are TRBV5-6 and TRBJ2-5; no reliable D call. From germline, CDR1 is SGHDT and CDR2 YYEEEE. CDR3 length: 13 amino acids. Trimming pared 3 bases from V and 5 bases from J, leaving 11 bases between. This chain's CDR3 is CASSSPRVETQYF. The DNA for the CDR3 is TGTGCCAGCAGCTCCCCGAGAGTGGAGACCCAGTACTTC. The entire variable domain, with the rest obtained from reference TRBV5-6 and TRBJ2-5, is as follows: DAGVTQSPTHLIKTRGQQVTLRCSPKSGHDTVSWYQQALGQGPQFIFQYYEEEERQRGNFPDRFSGHQFPNYSSELNVNALLLGDSALYLCASSSPRVETQYFGPGTRLLVL.

This clone was counted only a few times. The V gene is TRBV4-1, the J gene TRBJ1-2; 7 bases agree with TRBD1. The CDR3 extends over 16 amino acids. The germline V gene encodes CDR1 MGHRA and CDR2 YSYEKL. Unmatched junction bases numbered 12, after V lost 0 bases and J lost 8 bases. The DNA for the CDR3 is TGCGCCAGCAGCCAAGATGCGGGACAGCATGTCTACGGCTACACCTTC. It specifies CASSQDAGQHVYGYTF.

This sequence joins TRBV30 and TRBJ2-1, with D possibly TRBD2 on 7 matching bases. V lost 0 bases and J 4 bases, leaving 19 bases between the germline ends. The CDR3 sequence is 17 residues long. Germline lookup yields CDR1 GTSNPN and CDR2 SVGIG (reference sequence). This CDR3 is CAWSVLRGGEIYNEQFF. The CDR3 DNA is TGTGCCTGGAGTGTACTACGAGGGGGGGAGATTTACAATGAGCAGTTCTTC.

To note about this clone: At the DNA level, this CDR3 is encoded by other sequences in the same sample as well. This chain uses TRBV6-5 with TRBJ1-3; D ambiguous. The CDR3 totals 14 residues. Trimming cost V 2 bases and J 4 bases, with 9 bases left between them. CDR1 MNHEY and CDR2 SVGAGI come from the germline V gene. The CDR3 region is CASSYRESGNTIYF. CDR3 sequence (DNA): TGTGCCAGCAGTTACAGGGAGAGCGGAAACACCATATATTTT.

V gene TRBV12-1 combines with J gene TRBJ2-2; TRBD2 is taken as the D call from the table, unchecked against the DNA. TRBV12-1 has pseudogene status. The CDR3 covers 17 residues. CDR3 nucleotides: TGTGCCAGCAGCTTCGGGACTAGCGGGGGGACCTCCGGGGAGCTGTTTTTT. It specifies CASSFGTSGGTSGELFF.

V is TRBV12-3 or TRBV12-4 and J is TRBJ1-1, with D possibly being TRBD1 (6 bases). Trimming removed 6 bases from V and 3 bases from J, with 11 bases in between. The CDR3 is made up of 13 amino acids. The CDR3 DNA follows: TGTGCCAGCAGGCAGGGGAGGGACACTGAAGCTTTCTTT. This gives the protein CASRQGRDTEAFF.

J is TRBJ2-1 and V is TRBV4-3, with D hard to call. The CDR3 consists of 13 residues. Germline assignment: CDR1 LGHNA and CDR2 YSLEER. The ends were cut back, 0 bases at V and 7 bases at J, with 7 bases in the middle. This CDR3 is CASSQDWANEQFF. CDR3 coding DNA: TGCGCCAGCAGCCAAGATTGGGCTAATGAGCAGTTCTTC.

This sequence joins TRBV6-5 and TRBJ2-5, with D possibly being TRBD1 (6 bases). Germline V gene lookup returns CDR1 MNHEY and CDR2 SVGAGI. This CDR3 contains 14 residues. Trimming left V 8 bases short and J 4 bases short, with 17 bases between. The CDR3 loop is CASHRDTGRETQYF. CDR3 coding DNA: TGTGCCAGCCACCGGGACACTGGACGAGAGACCCAGTACTTC.

The genes are TRBV7-2 and TRBJ2-7; 9 bases are shared with TRBD1. The trim removed 1 base at V and 6 bases at J, leaving 10 bases unmatched. There are 16 residues in the CDR3. Germline CDR1 reads SGHTA; CDR2 reads FQGNSA. The CDR3 nucleotides are TGTGCCAGCAGCTTAGGGGTGGGGGGACAGGGAAGCGAGCAGTACTTC. Translation gives CASSLGVGGQGSEQYF.

The CDR3 DNA reads TGTGCCAGCAGCGTAGGGCGGGGCACAGATACGCAGTATTTT. Translated: CASSVGRGTDTQYF. The chain links TRBV9 to TRBJ2-3; possibly TRBD2 for D (5 bases). The V and J ends lost 0 bases and 1 base respectively, with 6 bases between them. The length of the CDR3 is 14 residues. The germline CDR1 and CDR2 sequences are SGDLS and YYNGEE.

The rearrangement joins TRBV30 to TRBJ1-3, with D uncertain. Trimming cost V 5 bases and J 2 bases, with 4 bases left between them. Germline values: CDR1 GTSNPN, CDR2 SVGIG (reference sequence). This CDR3 region has 11 residues. The CDR3 sequence: CAWAAGNTIYF. CDR3 DNA: TGTGCCTGGGCTGCTGGAAACACCATATATTTT. Based on the CDR3 plus reference TRBV30 and TRBJ1-3, the full variable domain is SQTIHQWPATLVQPVGSPLSLECTVEGTSNPNLYWYRQAAGRGLQLLFYSVGIGQISSEVPQNLSASRPQDRQFILSSKKLLLSDSGFYLCAWAAGNTIYFGEGSWLTVV.

This chain uses TRBV5-6 with TRBJ2-5; tentatively, D is TRBD1 (5 bases). Germline V lookup: CDR1 SGHDT, CDR2 YYEEEE. The CDR3 runs to 15 residues. Between the trimmed V and J ends, which lost 4 bases and 5 bases, there was a span of 18 bases. In DNA, the CDR3 is TGTGCCAGCAGCCTACCGCCAGGGTTGAGGGAGACCCAGTACTTC. It is translated as CASSLPPGLRETQYF.

This clone was seen once. The chain has TRBV28 and TRBJ1-1; D possibly corresponds to TRBD1 (5 bases). V was cut by 4 bases and J by 1 base, with 13 bases left in between. CDR1 is MDHEN, CDR2 SYDVKM, per germline. The CDR3 covers 15 residues. CDR3 amino acids: CASSSQGVKNTEAFF. DNA of the CDR3: TGTGCCAGCAGTTCCCAGGGTGTTAAGAACACTGAAGCTTTCTTT.

The chain recombines TRBV30 with TRBJ1-2; a possible D gene is TRBD1 (6 bases). CDR1 GTSNPN and CDR2 SVGIG come from the germline V gene (reference sequence). The length of the CDR3 is 13 residues. V shed 3 bases and J shed 2 bases, with 10 bases lying between them. This CDR3 is CAWRTQGNYGYTF. Here the CDR3 DNA reads TGTGCCTGGAGGACCCAGGGGAACTATGGCTACACCTTC.

This clone was picked up a small number of times. V and J are TRBV24-1 and TRBJ1-5; D is ambiguous. The V gene lost 4 bases and the J gene lost 4 bases, with 10 bases spanning the gap. Per the germline V gene, CDR1 is KGHDR and CDR2 is SFDVKD. The CDR3 is 14 residues long. CDR3 residues: CATSDYARNQPQHF. CDR3 nucleotides: TGTGCCACCAGTGACTACGCTAGGAATCAGCCCCAGCATTTT.

The chain is built from TRBV18 and TRBJ2-4; a weak D match, TRBD1 (6 bases). Trimming cost V 1 base and J 7 bases, with 8 bases left between them. The CDR3 is 13 residues long. Germline V lookup: CDR1 KGHSH, CDR2 LQKENI. Here the CDR3 reads CASSPQQGNIQYF. The DNA for the CDR3 is TGTGCCAGCTCACCACAGCAGGGGAACATTCAGTACTTC. Together with reference TRBV18 and TRBJ2-4, the CDR3 gives the full variable domain: NAGVMQNPRHLVRRRGQEARLRCSPMKGHSHVYWYRQLPEEGLKFMVYLQKENIIDESGMPKERFSAEFPKEGPSILRIQQVVRGDSAAYFCASSPQQGNIQYFGAGTRLSVL.

This sequence joins TRBV2 and TRBJ1-5, with a tentative D call TRBD1 (5 bases). V gave up 6 bases and J gave up 0 bases, with 15 bases separating them. The CDR3 covers 16 residues. Germline-derived CDR1 and CDR2 are SNHLY and FYNNEI. The CDR3 here is CASRASGIYSNQPQHF. In DNA, the CDR3 is TGTGCCAGCAGGGCTTCAGGGATCTATAGCAATCAGCCCCAGCATTTT.

The gene calls are TRBV9 and TRBJ2-5; 8 nucleotides align to TRBD2. Germline V gives CDR1 SGDLS, CDR2 YYNGEE. The CDR3 extends over 14 amino acids. The V and J ends lost 0 bases and 7 bases, in that order; junction bases with no gene match: 5. CDR3 sequence: CASSVAGLVGTQYF. Written as DNA, the CDR3 is TGTGCCAGCAGCGTAGCGGGACTAGTGGGGACCCAGTACTTC.

This clone was observed a single time. In nucleotides, the CDR3 is TGTGCCATCAGTGAGCGACAGGGGGGGAATGGCTACACCTTC. Its translation is CAISERQGGNGYTF. The rearrangement links TRBV10-3 to TRBJ1-2; TRBD1 agrees at 9 bases. V lost 2 bases to trimming and J lost 6 bases; unmatched junction nucleotides: 4. The CDR3 is 14 amino acids. Looked up from germline, CDR1 is ENHRY and CDR2 is SYGVKD.

The genes are TRBV7-2 and TRBJ2-3, with TRBD2 identical over 11 bases. This CDR3 comprises 16 residues. After removal of 2 bases from V and 3 bases from J, the junction contained 4 bases not matched to a gene. Germline V gene sequence: CDR1 SGHTA, CDR2 FQGNSA. The CDR3 bases are TGTGCCAGCAGCTTACGACTAGCGGGGCTTACAGATACGCAGTATTTT. Encoded protein: CASSLRLAGLTDTQYF. The whole variable domain, filled in from reference TRBV7-2 and TRBJ2-3, reads GAGVSQSPSNKVTEKGKDVELRCDPISGHTALYWYRQSLGQGLEFLIYFQGNSAPDKSGLPSDRFSAERTGGSVSTLTIQRTQQEDSAVYLCASSLRLAGLTDTQYFGPGTRLTVL.

The chain uses TRBV4-3 and TRBJ1-2, with D uncertain. The CDR3 contains 16 residues. V was cut by 0 bases and J by 4 bases, with 15 bases left in between. CDR1 is LGHNA and CDR2 is YSLEER in the germline V gene. The CDR3 nucleotides are TGCGCCAGCAGCCAAGAATTTTGGAGAGAAACCTATGGCTACACCTTC. Amino acid sequence: CASSQEFWRETYGYTF.

This chain connects TRBV5-6 to TRBJ1-6, with 7 bases lining up with TRBD1. The CDR3 is 15 residues long. Germline V gene data show CDR1 as SGHDT and CDR2 as YYEEEE. J was trimmed by 5 bases and V by 4 bases; bases with no gene match: 6. CDR3 amino acids: CASSRLDRDNSPLHF. The CDR3 coding sequence is TGTGCCAGCAGCCGACTCGACAGGGATAATTCACCCCTCCACTTT.

Only one count was recorded for this clone. This chain uses TRBV5-1 with TRBJ2-3; 11 nucleotides align to TRBD2. Trimming removed 0 bases from V and 7 bases from J; junction bases left unmatched: 4. CDR1 and CDR2 (germline): SGHRS, YFSETQ. The CDR3 loop spans 15 amino acids. The CDR3 loop is CASSLAASGGYTQYF. The DNA of the CDR3 is TGCGCCAGCAGCTTGGCCGCTAGCGGGGGGTATACGCAGTATTTT.